This is a list of T cell receptor beta chains from one sample in a study of T cells in pancreatic ductal adenocarcinoma. Libraries were prepared by immunoSEQ multiplex PCR; TCRdb keeps only in-frame clonotypes and omits some of them. The sample holds 16,000 or so clones, approximately 89% seen once. The specimen was PBMCs. The source is a human donor with pancreatic ductal adenocarcinoma. Both conserved end residues are part of each CDR3. A D gene is named only where the DNA matches it firmly. Expanded clones are given a class, and other clones once, few, many or no size at all.

D | size | J | V | DNA | CDR3
TRBD1 | NA | TRBJ2-2 | TRBV5-6 | TGTGCCAGCAGCTTGCCGGTGACAGGGGGCGCCGCGAACACCGGGGAGCTGTTTTTT | CASSLPVTGGAANTGELFF
NA | NA | TRBJ1-2 | TRBV9 | TGTGCCAGCAGCGCCGAAGGGGGAGGGAACTATGGCTACACCTTC | CASSAEGGGNYGYTF
TRBD1 | NA | TRBJ1-5 | TRBV4-2 | TGTGCCAGCAGCCATGACCAGGGACAGGGGGCTGCAAGGCCCCAGCATTTT | CASSHDQGQGAARPQHF
TRBD1 | NA | TRBJ2-2 | TRBV9 | TGTGCCAGCAGCGGCTCAGGGGGAAGCGCGGTCGGGGAGCTGTTTTTT | CASSGSGGSAVGELFF
NA | few | TRBJ1-4 | TRBV28 | TGTGCCAGCATCCCCGAAGTCCGGGGGCTTCGGGTGAAACTGTTTTTT | CASIPEVRGLRVKLFF
NA | NA | TRBJ1-4 | TRBV13 | TGTGCCAGCAGCACAAAGACAGAGGCAACTAATGAAAAACTGTTTTTT | CASSTKTEATNEKLFF
NA | NA | TRBJ2-5 | TRBV5-1 | TGCGCCAGCAGCTTGGCCCCTGGGACTCAAGAGACCCAGTACTTC | CASSLAPGTQETQYF
TRBD2 | NA | TRBJ2-2 | TRBV5-1 | TGCGCCAGCAGCGTGCTGGGCGGGAGGGCCACCACCGGGGAGCTGTTTTTT | CASSVLGGRATTGELFF
NA | NA | TRBJ2-1 | TRBV10-3 | TGTGCCATCAGTGAGGACCCTTCTCGGTTGAGGTACAATGAGCAGTTCTTC | CAISEDPSRLRYNEQFF
TRBD1 | NA | TRBJ1-1 | TRBV28 | TGTGCCAGCTACTCCGGGACAGCCATGAACACTGAAGCTTTCTTT | CASYSGTAMNTEAFF
NA | once | TRBJ1-1 | TRBV7-8 | TGTGCCAGCAGCTTAGTCTTAATGGGGGGTATGAACACTGAAGCTTTCTTT | CASSLVLMGGMNTEAFF
TRBD1 | NA | TRBJ1-1 | TRBV2 | TGTGCCAGCAGTGAAGTGGCCGGGACAGGGGAAATGAACACTGAAGCTTTCTTT | CASSEVAGTGEMNTEAFF
TRBD1 | NA | TRBJ1-2 | TRBV18 | TGTGCCAGCTCACCGGATCCGGGACAGGGGCCACCCACGCCTGGCTACACCTTC | CASSPDPGQGPPTPGYTF
NA | NA | TRBJ1-5 | TRBV5-4 | TGTGCCAGCAGCTTGGAGGGGACTAGCAATCAGCCCCAGCATTTT | CASSLEGTSNQPQHF
NA | NA | TRBJ2-7 | TRBV27 | TGTGCCAGCAGTTTACAGGTCTCCCCTCGAAGCTCCTACGAGCAGTACTTC | CASSLQVSPRSSYEQYF
TRBD1 | NA | TRBJ1-1 | TRBV5-6 | TGTGCCAGCAGCTTGATACAGGGGGTGGACACTGAAGCTTTCTTT | CASSLIQGVDTEAFF
TRBD1 | NA | TRBJ1-5 | TRBV7-9 | TGTGCCAGACCCACCTCCGGGACAGGGGGCGTGAGCAATCAGCCCCAGCATTTT | CARPTSGTGGVSNQPQHF
NA | NA | TRBJ1-1 | TRBV19 | TGTGCCAGTAACGGGGTGGCTGAAGCTTTCTTT | CASNGVAEAFF
TRBD1 | NA | TRBJ1-1 | TRBV7-8 | TGTGCCAGCAGCCTAACAGGGGCGAGCACTGAAGCTTTCTTT | CASSLTGASTEAFF
TRBD1 | once | TRBJ1-1 | TRBV7-9 | TGTGCCAGCTCCCGGGACAGGGGGGGTACTGAAGCTTTCTTT | CASSRDRGGTEAFF
TRBD2 | NA | TRBJ2-3 | TRBV6-4 | TGTGCCAGCAGTGACTCTCTGGCGGGAGGGGGCACAGATACGCAGTATTTT | CASSDSLAGGGTDTQYF
NA | NA | TRBJ1-1 | TRBV13 | TGTGCCAGCAGCATCAGAACCATGAACACTGAAGCTTTCTTT | CASSIRTMNTEAFF
NA | NA | TRBJ2-4 | TRBV9 | TGTGCCAGCAGCGCTCCGGGCAAAAACATTCAGTACTTC | CASSAPGKNIQYF
NA | NA | TRBJ2-1 | TRBV19 | TGTGCCAGTAGTATTCTTGGGGGTCGGGTTGGAGATGAGCAGTTCTTC | CASSILGGRVGDEQFF
TRBD2 | once | TRBJ2-2 | TRBV18 | TGTGCCAGCTCACCGGTCGTCGGGCGGGAGGGCGAGAACACCGGGGAGCTGTTTTTT | CASSPVVGREGENTGELFF
NA | few | TRBJ2-1 | TRBV2 | TGTGCCAGCAGTGAAGCGCAGAGACGACGATTTTACAATGAGCAGTTCTTC | CASSEAQRRRFYNEQFF
TRBD1 | NA | TRBJ1-3 | TRBV7-8 | TGTGCCAGCAGCTTAAGGCGGGACAGGGGGCCGAGCTCTGGAAACACCATATATTTT | CASSLRRDRGPSSGNTIYF
NA | NA | TRBJ2-5 | TRBV19 | TGTGCCAGTAAGAGGTCCTTAAGACTCGTCGAGACCCAGTACTTC | CASKRSLRLVETQYF
NA | NA | TRBJ2-4 | TRBV2 | TGTGCCAGCAGCGAAGGTCTAGCCAAAAACATTCAGTACTTC | CASSEGLAKNIQYF
NA | NA | TRBJ2-7 | TRBV6-6 | TGTGCCAGCAGCCTTACAGGGGAGGTTGGCGAGCAGTACTTC | CASSLTGEVGEQYF
TRBD1 | NA | TRBJ1-1 | TRBV30 | TGTGCCTGGAGAGAGGACAGGGCTGAAGCTTTCTTT | CAWREDRAEAFF
TRBD1 | NA | TRBJ1-3 | TRBV5-1 | TGCGCCAGCAGCTGGACAGGGGGCGCCTCGGGAAACACCATATATTTT | CASSWTGGASGNTIYF
TRBD2 | NA | TRBJ2-1 | TRBV15 | TGTGCCACCAGTAGCGGGGGAACGGGGGCGCGGGGTGCGGGCTCCTACAATGAGCAGTTCTTC | CATSSGGTGARGAGSYNEQFF
TRBD1 | once | TRBJ1-2 | TRBV2 | TGTGCCAGCAGCCAGACAGGGAGGGGGAGCTATGGCTACACCTTC | CASSQTGRGSYGYTF
NA | NA | TRBJ2-7 | TRBV7-2 | TGTGCCAGCAGCTTAGCGCTTAGCAAGCAGTACTTC | CASSLALSKQYF
TRBD2 | NA | TRBJ2-7 | TRBV29-1 | TGCAGCGTTGCCGAGAGGCCTAGCGGGAGGTCCACCTACGAGCAGTACTTC | CSVAERPSGRSTYEQYF
NA | NA | TRBJ1-1 | TRBV27 | TGTGCCAGCAGTTTATCGGGACCGGCGAACACTGAAGCTTTCTTT | CASSLSGPANTEAFF
NA | NA | TRBJ2-3 | TRBV27 | TGTGCCAGCAGTTTAGGGACGGGGGAGACAGATACGCAGTATTTT | CASSLGTGETDTQYF
NA | NA | TRBJ2-1 | TRBV4-2 | TGTGCCAGCAGCCACGCGGGACTCATGCCCTACAATGAGCAGTTCTTC | CASSHAGLMPYNEQFF
NA | NA | TRBJ2-7 | TRBV19 | TGTGCCAGTAGTGACGACAGGTCGAGTACCTACGAGCAGTACTTC | CASSDDRSSTYEQYF
NA | NA | TRBJ2-7 | TRBV6-1 | TGTGCCAGCAGTGAAGCCATCCGAGGTGAAAGCGGCAATGTCTACGAGCAGTACTTC | CASSEAIRGESGNVYEQYF
TRBD1 | NA | TRBJ1-1 | TRBV5-5 | TGTGCCAGCAGCCCTGGGACAGGGATGAACACTGAAGCTTTCTTT | CASSPGTGMNTEAFF
TRBD1 | NA | TRBJ1-2 | TRBV5-6 | TGTGCCAGCAGCTTGGCAGGGGGATTGAACTATGGCTACACCTTC | CASSLAGGLNYGYTF
NA | NA | TRBJ1-5 | TRBV28 | TGTGCCAGCAGTTTATCGCCTGGACTGAATATGTGGCCCCAGCATTTT | CASSLSPGLNMWPQHF
TRBD1 | NA | TRBJ2-7 | TRBV19 | TGTGCCAGCGCTTTCCGGGACAGGGGAATATCCGATGAATGGTCGGGAGTCTACGAGCAGTACTTC | CASAFRDRGISDEWSGVYEQYF
NA | once | TRBJ2-7 | TRBV7-2 | TGTGCCAGCAGCTTAGGAGGGGCGCCCACTTACGAGCAGTACTTC | CASSLGGAPTYEQYF
TRBD1 | NA | TRBJ2-5 | TRBV5-6 | TGTGCCAGCAGCGCTACCGGGACAGGGTACCAAGAGACCCAGTACTTC | CASSATGTGYQETQYF
NA | NA | TRBJ2-5 | TRBV4-2 | TGTGCCAGCAGGCCGGGACGGGGAGAGACCCAGTACTTC | CASRPGRGETQYF
NA | NA | TRBJ1-2 | TRBV5-6 | TGTGCCAGCAGCTTGGAAAGCTATGGCTACACCTTC | CASSLESYGYTF
TRBD2 | NA | TRBJ2-5 | TRBV6-4 | TGTGCCAGCAGTGACTCGACAGCGGGGGGGCCAGAGACCCAGTACTTC | CASSDSTAGGPETQYF
TRBD1 | NA | TRBJ1-2 | TRBV19 | TGTGCCAGTAGTATCCGCCTTGGACAGGGTAAAGTCAACTATGGCTACACCTTC | CASSIRLGQGKVNYGYTF